This T cell receptor beta chain was documented in a study of regulatory T cells in long-lasting Graves disease. Study-wide results and caveats: Persistent patients shared some 2,500 public clonotypes among themselves. Newly diagnosed patients shared fewer, at some 970. It was in persistent disease that TRBV28, TRBJ1-2 and TRBJ2-5 were favored.

As for time point: newly diagnosed GD, antithyroid drugs for less than 3 months. The TCR library was prepared using RNA isolated from PBMCs. Clinicians diagnosed Graves' disease using American Thyroid Association guidelines. Losses at the gene ends were 6 bases for V and 5 bases for J; bases not matched to a gene: 4. The V gene's germline CDR1 is DFQATT and CDR2 SNEGSKA (reference sequence). This CDR3 comprises 13 residues. Relying on iRepertoire HTBI primers and Arm-PCR of CDR3 regions, the team built TCR beta libraries. One entry per CDR3 protein results from TCRdb running MiXCR on the multiplex PCR reads. This table holds about 500,000 distinct CDR3 sequences, under 20% found once. In its sample, this clonotype was seen many times. The antigen is unknown. In addition, the sample was reused for a study of T cells in Graves' hyperthyroidism and ophthalmopathy. From that second work: Within blood appeared most thyroid clonotypes that had expanded above 0.001.

This TCR was recovered from a man aged 35-49 years with Graves disease. V usage is TRBV20-1 and J usage is TRBJ2-5; 12 bases align to TRBD2. The sequenced sample was peripheral blood mononuclear cells (PBMCs), obtained at new diagnosis, from a patient treated with antithyroid drugs. CDR3 amino acids: CSALAGGRETQYF. The CDR3 DNA sequence: TGCAGTGCGCTAGCGGGAGGGAGGGAGACCCAGTACTTC.